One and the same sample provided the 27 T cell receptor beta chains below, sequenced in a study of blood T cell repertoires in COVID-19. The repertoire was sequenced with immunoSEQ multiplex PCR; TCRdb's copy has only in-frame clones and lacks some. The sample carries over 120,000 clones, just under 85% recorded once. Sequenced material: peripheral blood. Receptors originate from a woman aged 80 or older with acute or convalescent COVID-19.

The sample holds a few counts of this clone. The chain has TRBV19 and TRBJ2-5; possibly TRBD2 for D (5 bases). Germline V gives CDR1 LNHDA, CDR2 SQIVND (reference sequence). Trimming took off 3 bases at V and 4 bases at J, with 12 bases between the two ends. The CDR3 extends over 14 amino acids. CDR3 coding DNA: TGTGCCAGTAGTATCGGCCGGGGAGTAGAGACCCAGTACTTC. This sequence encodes CASSIGRGVETQYF.

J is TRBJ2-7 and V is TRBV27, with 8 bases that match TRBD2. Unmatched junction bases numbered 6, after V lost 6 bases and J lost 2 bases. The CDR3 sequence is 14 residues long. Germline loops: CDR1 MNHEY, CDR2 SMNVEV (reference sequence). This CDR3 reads CASRRGGGTYEQYF. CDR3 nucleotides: TGTGCCAGCAGGAGAGGCGGGGGGACCTACGAGCAGTACTTC.

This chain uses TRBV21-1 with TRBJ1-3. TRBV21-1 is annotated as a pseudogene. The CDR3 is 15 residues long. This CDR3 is CASSDGIPARNTIYF. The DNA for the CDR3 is TGTGCCAGCAGCGACGGGATCCCGGCGCGAAACACCATATATTTT.

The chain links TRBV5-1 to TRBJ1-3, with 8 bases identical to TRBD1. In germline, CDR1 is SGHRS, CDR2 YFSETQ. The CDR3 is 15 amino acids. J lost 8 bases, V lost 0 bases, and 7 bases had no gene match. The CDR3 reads CASSLAAGGLDTIYF. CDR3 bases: TGCGCCAGCAGCTTGGCAGCAGGGGGCTTAGACACCATATATTTT.

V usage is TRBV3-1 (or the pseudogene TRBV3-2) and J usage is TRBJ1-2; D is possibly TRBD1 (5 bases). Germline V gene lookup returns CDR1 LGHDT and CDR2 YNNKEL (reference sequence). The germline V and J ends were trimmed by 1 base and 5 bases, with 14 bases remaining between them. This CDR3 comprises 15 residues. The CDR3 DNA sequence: TGTGCCAGCAGCCAAGGCGTACTAGCAGGGTATGGCTACACCTTC. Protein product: CASSQGVLAGYGYTF.

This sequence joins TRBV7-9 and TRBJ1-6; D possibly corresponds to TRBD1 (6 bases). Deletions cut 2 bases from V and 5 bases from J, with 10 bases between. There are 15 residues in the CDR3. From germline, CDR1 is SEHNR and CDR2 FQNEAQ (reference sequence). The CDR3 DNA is TGTGCCAGCAGCTTAACCAGGGGCGATAATTCACCCCTCCACTTT. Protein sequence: CASSLTRGDNSPLHF.

CDR3 amino acids: CASSSGTGSYGYTF. CDR3 DNA: TGTGCCAGCAGCTCCGGGACAGGGTCCTATGGCTACACCTTC. V usage is TRBV7-9 and J usage is TRBJ1-2; the match to TRBD1 covers 9 bases. V was pared by 4 bases and J by 4 bases, with 4 bases of the junction left unmatched. CDR1 is SEHNR and CDR2 is FQNEAQ in the germline V gene (reference sequence). CDR3 length: 14 amino acids.

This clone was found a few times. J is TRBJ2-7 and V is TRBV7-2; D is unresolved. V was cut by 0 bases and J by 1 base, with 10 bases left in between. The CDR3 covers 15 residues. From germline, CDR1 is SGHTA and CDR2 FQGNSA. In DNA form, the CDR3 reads TGTGCCAGCAGCTTAGCGGTTGGCTCTTCCTACGAGCAGTACTTC. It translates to CASSLAVGSSYEQYF.

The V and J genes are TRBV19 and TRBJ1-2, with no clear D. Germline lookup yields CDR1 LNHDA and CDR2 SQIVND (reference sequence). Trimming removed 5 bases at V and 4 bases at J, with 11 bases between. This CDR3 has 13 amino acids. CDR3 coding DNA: TGTGCCAGTAGTTTCGCAGGCCTCTATGGCTACACCTTC. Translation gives CASSFAGLYGYTF.

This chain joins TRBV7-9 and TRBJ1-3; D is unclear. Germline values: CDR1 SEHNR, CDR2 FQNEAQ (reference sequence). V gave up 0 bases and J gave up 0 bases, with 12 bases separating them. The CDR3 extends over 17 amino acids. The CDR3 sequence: CASSLAVRYGSGNTIYF. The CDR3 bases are TGTGCCAGCAGCTTAGCCGTTCGGTACGGCTCTGGAAACACCATATATTTT.

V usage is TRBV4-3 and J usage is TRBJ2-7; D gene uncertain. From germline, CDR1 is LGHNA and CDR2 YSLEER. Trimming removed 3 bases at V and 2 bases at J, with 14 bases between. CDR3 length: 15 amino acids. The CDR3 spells CASSQSLGAPYEQYF. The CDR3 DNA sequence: TGCGCCAGCAGCCAGTCGTTGGGCGCTCCCTACGAGCAGTACTTC.

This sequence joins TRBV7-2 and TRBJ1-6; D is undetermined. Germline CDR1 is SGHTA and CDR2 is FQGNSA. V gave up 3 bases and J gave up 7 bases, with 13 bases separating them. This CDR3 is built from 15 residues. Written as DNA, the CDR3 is TGTGCCAGCAGCTTGGGAGGGTACGGAAATTCACCCCTCCACTTT. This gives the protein CASSLGGYGNSPLHF.

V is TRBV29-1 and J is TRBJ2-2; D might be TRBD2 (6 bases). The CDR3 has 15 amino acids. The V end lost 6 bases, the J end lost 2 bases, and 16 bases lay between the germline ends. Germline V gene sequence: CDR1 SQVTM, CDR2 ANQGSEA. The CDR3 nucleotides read TGCAGCGTGTGGCCCTGGGGGGTCAACACCGGGGAGCTGTTTTTT. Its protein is CSVWPWGVNTGELFF.

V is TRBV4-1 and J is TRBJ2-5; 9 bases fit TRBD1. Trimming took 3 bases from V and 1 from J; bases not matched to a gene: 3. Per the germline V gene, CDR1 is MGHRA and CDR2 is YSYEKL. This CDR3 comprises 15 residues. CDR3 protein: CASSHLTGGQETQYF. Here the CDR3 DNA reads TGCGCCAGCAGCCATTTGACAGGGGGCCAAGAGACCCAGTACTTC.

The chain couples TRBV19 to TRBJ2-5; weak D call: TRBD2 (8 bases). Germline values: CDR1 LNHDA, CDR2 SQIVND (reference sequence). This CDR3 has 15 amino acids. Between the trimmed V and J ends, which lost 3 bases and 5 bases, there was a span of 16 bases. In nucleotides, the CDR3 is TGTGCCAGTAGTATCTCGGGAGGGGGCAGGGAGACCCAGTACTTC. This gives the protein CASSISGGGRETQYF.

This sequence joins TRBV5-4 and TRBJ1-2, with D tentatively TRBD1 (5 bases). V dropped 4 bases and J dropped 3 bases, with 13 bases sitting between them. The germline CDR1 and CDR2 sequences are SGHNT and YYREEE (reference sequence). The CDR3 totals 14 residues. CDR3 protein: CASSPAGTHYGYTF. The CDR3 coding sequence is TGTGCCAGCAGCCCGGCCGGGACTCACTATGGCTACACCTTC.

This CDR3 reads CASSQGGRLDREAEKLFF. CDR3 nucleotides: TGCGCCAGCAGCCAAGGTGGACGTTTAGACAGGGAGGCTGAAAAACTGTTTTTT. The J gene is TRBJ1-4, the V gene TRBV4-1; TRBD1 matches 7 bases. J was trimmed by 7 bases and V by 1 base; bases with no gene match: 15. The germline V gene encodes CDR1 MGHRA and CDR2 YSYEKL. The CDR3 consists of 18 residues.

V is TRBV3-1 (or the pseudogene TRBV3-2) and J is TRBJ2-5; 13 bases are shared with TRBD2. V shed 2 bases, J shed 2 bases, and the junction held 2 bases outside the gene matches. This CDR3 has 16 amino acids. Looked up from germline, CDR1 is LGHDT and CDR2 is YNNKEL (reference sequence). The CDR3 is CASSQLTSGGQETQYF. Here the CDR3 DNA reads TGTGCCAGCAGCCAACTGACTAGCGGGGGGCAAGAGACCCAGTACTTC.

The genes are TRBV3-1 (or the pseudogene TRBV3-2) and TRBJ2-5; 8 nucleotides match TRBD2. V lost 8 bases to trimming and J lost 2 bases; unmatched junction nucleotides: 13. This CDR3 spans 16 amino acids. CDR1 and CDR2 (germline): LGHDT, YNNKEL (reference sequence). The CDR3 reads CASGLAVRGSQETQYF. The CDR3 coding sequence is TGTGCCAGCGGACTAGCAGTTCGCGGCTCACAAGAGACCCAGTACTTC.

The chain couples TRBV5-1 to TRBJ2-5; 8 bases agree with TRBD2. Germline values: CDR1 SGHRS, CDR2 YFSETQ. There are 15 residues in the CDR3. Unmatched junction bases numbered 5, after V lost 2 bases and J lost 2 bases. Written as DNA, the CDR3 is TGCGCCAGCAGCTTAGCGTCGGGGGGGCAAGAGACCCAGTACTTC. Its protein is CASSLASGGQETQYF.

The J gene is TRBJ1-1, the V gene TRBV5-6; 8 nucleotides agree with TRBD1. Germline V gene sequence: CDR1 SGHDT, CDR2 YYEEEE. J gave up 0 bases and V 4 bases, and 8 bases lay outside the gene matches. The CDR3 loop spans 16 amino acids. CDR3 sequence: CASSRSGTGMNTEAFF. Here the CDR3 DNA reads TGTGCCAGCAGCCGGAGTGGGACAGGAATGAACACTGAAGCTTTCTTT.

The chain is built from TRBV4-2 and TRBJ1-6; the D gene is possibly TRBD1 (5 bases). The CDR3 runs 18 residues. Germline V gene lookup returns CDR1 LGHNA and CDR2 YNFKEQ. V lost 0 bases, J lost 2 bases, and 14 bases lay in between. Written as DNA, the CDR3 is TGTGCCAGCAGCCAAGATTGGGACGGGGGACCCTATAATTCACCCCTCCACTTT. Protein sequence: CASSQDWDGGPYNSPLHF.

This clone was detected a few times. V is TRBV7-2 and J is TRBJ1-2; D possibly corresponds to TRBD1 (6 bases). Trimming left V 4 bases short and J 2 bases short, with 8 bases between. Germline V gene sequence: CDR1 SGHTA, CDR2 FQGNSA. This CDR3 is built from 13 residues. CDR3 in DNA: TGTGCCAGCAGCTCGCAGGGGAACTATGGCTACACCTTC. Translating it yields CASSSQGNYGYTF.

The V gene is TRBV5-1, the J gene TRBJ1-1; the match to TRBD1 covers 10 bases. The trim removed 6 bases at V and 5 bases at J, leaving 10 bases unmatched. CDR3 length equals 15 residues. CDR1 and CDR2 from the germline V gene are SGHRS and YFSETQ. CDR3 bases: TGCGCCAGCAAGACAGGGGGCGCGATAGAGACTGAAGCTTTCTTT. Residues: CASKTGGAIETEAFF. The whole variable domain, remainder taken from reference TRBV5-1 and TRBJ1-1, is KAGVTQTPRYLIKTRGQQVTLSCSPISGHRSVSWYQQTPGQGLQFLFEYFSETQRNKGNFPGRFSGRQFSNSRSEMNVSTLELGDSALYLCASKTGGAIETEAFFGQGTRLTVV.

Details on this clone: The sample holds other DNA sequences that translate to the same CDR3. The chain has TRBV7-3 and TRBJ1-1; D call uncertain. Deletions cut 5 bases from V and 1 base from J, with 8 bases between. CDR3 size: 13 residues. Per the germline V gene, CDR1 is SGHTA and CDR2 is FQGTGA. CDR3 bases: TGTGCCAGCAGCCGCCAGGAGAACACTGAAGCTTTCTTT. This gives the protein CASSRQENTEAFF.

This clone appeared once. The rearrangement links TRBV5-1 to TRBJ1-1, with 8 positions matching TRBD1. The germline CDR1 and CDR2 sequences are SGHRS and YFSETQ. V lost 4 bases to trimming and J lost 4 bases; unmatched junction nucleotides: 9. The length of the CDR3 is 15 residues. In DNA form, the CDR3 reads TGCGCCAGCAGCCCTGACAGGGGTGGGGGCACTGAAGCTTTCTTT. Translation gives CASSPDRGGGTEAFF.

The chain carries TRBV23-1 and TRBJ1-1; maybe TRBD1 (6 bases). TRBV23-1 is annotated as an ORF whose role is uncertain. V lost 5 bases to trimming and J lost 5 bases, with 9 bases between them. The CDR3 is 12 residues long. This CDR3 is CASSSGVTEAFF. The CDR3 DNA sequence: TGCGCCAGCAGTTCAGGGGTTACTGAAGCTTTCTTT.